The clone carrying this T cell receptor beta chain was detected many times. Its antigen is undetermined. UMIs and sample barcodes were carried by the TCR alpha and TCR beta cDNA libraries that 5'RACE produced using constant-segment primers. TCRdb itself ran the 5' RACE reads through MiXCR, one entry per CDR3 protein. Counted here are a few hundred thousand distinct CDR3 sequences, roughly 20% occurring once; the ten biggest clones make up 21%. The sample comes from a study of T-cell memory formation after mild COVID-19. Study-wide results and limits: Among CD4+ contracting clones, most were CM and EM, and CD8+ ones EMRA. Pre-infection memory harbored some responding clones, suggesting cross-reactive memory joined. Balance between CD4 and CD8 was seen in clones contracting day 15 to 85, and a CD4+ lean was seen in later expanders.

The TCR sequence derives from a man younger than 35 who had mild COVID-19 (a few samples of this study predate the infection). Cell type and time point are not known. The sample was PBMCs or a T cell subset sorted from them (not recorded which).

CDR3 residues: CSARDRPGRAQPQHF. In DNA, the CDR3 is TGCAGTGCTAGAGATAGGCCAGGGCGGGCGCAGCCCCAGCATTTT. This chain uses TRBV20-1 with TRBJ1-5; D may be TRBD1 (5 bases). Germline values: CDR1 DFQATT, CDR2 SNEGSKA (reference sequence). CDR3 size: 15 residues. Between the trimmed V and J ends, which lost 0 bases and 7 bases, there was a span of 16 bases.